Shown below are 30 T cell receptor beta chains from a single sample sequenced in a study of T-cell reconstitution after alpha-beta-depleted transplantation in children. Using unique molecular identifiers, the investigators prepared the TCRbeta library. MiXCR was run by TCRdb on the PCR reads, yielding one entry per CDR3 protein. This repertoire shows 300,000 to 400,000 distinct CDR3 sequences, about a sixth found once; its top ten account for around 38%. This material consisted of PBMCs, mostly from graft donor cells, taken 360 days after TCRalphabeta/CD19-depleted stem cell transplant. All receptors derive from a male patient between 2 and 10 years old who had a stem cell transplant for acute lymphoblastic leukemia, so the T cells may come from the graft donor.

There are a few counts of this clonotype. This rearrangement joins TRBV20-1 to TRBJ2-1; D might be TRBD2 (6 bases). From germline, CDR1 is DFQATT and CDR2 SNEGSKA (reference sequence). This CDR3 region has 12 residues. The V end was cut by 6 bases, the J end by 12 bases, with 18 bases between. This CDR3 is CSAPTSSVAQFF. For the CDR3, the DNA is TGCAGTGCGCCGACTAGTTCAGTGGCGCAGTTCTTC.

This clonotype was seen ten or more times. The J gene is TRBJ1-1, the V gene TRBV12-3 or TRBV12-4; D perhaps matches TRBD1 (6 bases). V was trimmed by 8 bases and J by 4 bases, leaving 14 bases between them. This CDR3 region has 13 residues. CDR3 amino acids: CASYYLGGTEAFF. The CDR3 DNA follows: TGTGCCAGCTATTATTTAGGGGGCACTGAAGCTTTCTTT.

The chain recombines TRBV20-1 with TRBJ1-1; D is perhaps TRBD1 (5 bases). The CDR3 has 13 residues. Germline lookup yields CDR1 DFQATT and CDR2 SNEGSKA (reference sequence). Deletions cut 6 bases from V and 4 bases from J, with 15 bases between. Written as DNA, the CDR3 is TGCAGTGCAAAAAGGGGAGGAGGCACTGAAGCTTTCTTT. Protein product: CSAKRGGGTEAFF.

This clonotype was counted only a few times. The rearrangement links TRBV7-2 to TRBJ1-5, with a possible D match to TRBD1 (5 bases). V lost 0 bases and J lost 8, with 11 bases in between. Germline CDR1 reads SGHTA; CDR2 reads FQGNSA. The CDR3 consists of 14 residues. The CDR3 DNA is TGTGCCAGCAGCTTAGCTGGGGGGAAGGAGCCCCAGCATTTT. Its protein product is CASSLAGGKEPQHF. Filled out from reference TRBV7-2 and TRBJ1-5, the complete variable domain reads GAGVSQSPSNKVTEKGKDVELRCDPISGHTALYWYRQSLGQGLEFLIYFQGNSAPDKSGLPSDRFSAERTGGSVSTLTIQRTQQEDSAVYLCASSLAGGKEPQHFGDGTRLSIL.

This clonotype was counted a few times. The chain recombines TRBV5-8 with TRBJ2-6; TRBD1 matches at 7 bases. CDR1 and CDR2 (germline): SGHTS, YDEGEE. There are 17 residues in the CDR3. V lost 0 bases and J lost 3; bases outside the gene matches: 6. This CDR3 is CASSLAYRGLGANVLTF. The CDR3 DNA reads TGTGCCAGCAGCTTGGCCTACAGGGGTCTTGGGGCCAACGTCCTGACTTTC.

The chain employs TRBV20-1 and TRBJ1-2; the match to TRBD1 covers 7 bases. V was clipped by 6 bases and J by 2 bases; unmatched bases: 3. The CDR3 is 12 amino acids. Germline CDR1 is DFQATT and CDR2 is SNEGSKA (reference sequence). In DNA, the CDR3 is TGCAGTGCCCGGACAGGAAACTATGGCTACACCTTC. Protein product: CSARTGNYGYTF.

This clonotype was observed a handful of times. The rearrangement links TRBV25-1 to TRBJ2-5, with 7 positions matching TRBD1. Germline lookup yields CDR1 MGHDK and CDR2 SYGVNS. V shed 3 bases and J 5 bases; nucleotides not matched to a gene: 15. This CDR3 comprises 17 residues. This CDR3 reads CASSERVGQLDGETQYF. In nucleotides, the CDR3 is TGTGCCAGCAGTGAGCGAGTGGGACAGCTTGATGGGGAGACCCAGTACTTC.

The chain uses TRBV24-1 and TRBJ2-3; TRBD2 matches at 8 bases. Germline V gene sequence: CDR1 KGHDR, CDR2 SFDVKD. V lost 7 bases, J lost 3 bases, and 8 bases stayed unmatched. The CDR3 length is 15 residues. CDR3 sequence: CATSAGTSGTDTQYF. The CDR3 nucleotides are TGTGCCACCAGCGCCGGGACTAGTGGTACAGATACGCAGTATTTT.

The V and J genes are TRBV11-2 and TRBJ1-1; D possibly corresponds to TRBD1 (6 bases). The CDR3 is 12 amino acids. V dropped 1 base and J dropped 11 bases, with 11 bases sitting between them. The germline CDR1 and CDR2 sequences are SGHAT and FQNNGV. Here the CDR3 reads CASSLVRTVAFF. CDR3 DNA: TGTGCCAGCAGCTTAGTGAGGACAGTTGCTTTCTTT.

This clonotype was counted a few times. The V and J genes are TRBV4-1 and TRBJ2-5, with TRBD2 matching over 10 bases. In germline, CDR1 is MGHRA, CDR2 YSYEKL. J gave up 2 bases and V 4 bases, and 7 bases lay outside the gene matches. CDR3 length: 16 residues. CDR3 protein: CASSPAGLANQETQYF. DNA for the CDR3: TGCGCCAGCAGCCCGGCGGGACTAGCGAATCAAGAGACCCAGTACTTC.

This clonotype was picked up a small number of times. Here the CDR3 reads CASLGGGLNTEAFF. The CDR3 DNA sequence: TGTGCCAGCTTGGGTGGGGGGCTGAACACTGAAGCTTTCTTT. This chain links TRBV28 with TRBJ1-1; D perhaps matches TRBD1 (6 bases). Trimming cost V 8 bases and J 0 bases, with 13 bases left between them. The CDR3 covers 14 residues. The germline V gene has CDR1 MDHEN and CDR2 SYDVKM.

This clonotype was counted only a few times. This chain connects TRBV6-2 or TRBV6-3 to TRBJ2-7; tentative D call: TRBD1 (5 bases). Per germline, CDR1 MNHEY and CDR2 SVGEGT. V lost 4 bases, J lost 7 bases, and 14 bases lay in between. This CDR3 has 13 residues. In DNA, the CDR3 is TGTGCCAGCAGTTTCTCCAGGGATGGTGAGCAGTACTTC. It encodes CASSFSRDGEQYF.

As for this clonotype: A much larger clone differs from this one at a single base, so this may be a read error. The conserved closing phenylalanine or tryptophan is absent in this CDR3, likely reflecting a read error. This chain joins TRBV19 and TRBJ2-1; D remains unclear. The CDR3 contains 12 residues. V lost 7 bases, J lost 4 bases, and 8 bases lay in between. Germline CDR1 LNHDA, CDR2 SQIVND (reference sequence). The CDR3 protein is CASKAGYNEQFS. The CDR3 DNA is TGTGCCAGTAAGGCCGGGTACAATGAGCAGTTCTCC.

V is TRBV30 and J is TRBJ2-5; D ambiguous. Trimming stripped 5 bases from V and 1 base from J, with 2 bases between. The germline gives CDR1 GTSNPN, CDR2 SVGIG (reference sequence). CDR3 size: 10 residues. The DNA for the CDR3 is TGTGCCTGGGCCCAAGAGACCCAGTACTTC. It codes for CAWAQETQYF.

CDR3 protein: CASSSRGTGAPYEQYF. The CDR3 DNA reads TGTGCCAGCAGTTCCCGCGGGACAGGGGCCCCCTACGAGCAGTACTTC. This chain links TRBV6-5 with TRBJ2-7, with 10 bases lining up with TRBD1. V lost 4 bases to trimming and J lost 2 bases; unmatched junction nucleotides: 8. The germline CDR1 and CDR2 sequences are MNHEY and SVGAGI. This CDR3 has 16 residues.

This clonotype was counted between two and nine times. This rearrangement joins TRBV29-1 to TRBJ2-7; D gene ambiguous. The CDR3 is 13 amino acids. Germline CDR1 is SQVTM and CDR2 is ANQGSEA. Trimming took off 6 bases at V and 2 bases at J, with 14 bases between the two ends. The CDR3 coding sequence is TGCAGCGTGGCCGTGAGGTTCACCTACGAGCAGTACTTC. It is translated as CSVAVRFTYEQYF.

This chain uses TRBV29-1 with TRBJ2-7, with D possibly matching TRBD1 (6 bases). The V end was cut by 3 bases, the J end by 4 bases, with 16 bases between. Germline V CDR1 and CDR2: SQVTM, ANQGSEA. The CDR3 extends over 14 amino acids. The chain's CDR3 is CSVDTVRTAYEQYF. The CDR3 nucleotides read TGCAGCGTTGATACGGTAAGGACAGCATACGAGCAGTACTTC.

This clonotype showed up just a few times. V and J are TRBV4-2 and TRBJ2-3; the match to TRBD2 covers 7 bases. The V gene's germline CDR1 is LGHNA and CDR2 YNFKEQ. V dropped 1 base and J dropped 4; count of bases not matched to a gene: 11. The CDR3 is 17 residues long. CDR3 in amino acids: CASSQGDSGPSPDTQYF. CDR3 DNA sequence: TGTGCCAGCAGCCAAGGTGATAGCGGGCCTAGCCCAGATACGCAGTATTTT.

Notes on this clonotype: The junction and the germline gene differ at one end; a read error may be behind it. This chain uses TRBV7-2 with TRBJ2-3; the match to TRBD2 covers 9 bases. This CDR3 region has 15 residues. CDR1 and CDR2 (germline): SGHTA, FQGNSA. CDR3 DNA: TGTGCCAGCAGCATGCCCGGGACTAGCAAAGATACGCAGTATTTT. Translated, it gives CASSMPGTSKDTQYF.

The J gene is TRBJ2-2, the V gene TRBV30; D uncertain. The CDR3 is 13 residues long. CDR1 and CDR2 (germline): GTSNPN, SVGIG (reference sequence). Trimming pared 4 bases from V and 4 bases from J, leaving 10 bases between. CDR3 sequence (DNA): TGTGCCTGGAATGTGCGGAGCACCGGGGAGCTGTTTTTT. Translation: CAWNVRSTGELFF.

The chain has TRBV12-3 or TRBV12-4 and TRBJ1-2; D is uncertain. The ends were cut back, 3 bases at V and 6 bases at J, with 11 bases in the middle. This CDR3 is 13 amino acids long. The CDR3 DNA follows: TGTGCCAGCAGTTTTGAGGGTCGCAATGGCTACACCTTC. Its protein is CASSFEGRNGYTF.

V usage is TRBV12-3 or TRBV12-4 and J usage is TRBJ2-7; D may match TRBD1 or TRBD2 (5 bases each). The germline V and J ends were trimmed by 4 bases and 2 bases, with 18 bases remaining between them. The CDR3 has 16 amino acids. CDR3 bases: TGTGCCAGCAGTTCACTCCGGGACGGGCCGCCCTACGAGCAGTACTTC. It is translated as CASSSLRDGPPYEQYF.

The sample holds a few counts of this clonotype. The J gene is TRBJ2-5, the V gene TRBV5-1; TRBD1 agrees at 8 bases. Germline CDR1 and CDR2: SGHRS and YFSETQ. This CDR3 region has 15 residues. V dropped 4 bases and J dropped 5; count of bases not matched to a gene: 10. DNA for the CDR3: TGCGCCAGCAGCCCATGGGACAGGACCCTGGAGACCCAGTACTTC. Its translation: CASSPWDRTLETQYF.

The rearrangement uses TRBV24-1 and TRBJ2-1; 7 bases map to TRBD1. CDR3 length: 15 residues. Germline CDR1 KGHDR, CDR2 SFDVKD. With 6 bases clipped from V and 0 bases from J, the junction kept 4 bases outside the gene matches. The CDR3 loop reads CATSSRDSSYNEQFF. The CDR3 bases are TGTGCCACCAGTTCCCGGGACAGCTCCTACAATGAGCAGTTCTTC.

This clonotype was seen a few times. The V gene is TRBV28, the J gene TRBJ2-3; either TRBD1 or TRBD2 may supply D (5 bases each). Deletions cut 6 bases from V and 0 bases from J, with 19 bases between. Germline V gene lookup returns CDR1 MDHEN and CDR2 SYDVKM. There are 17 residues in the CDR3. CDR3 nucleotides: TGTGCCAGCAGCAGCTGGGCCGGGACCCCAAGCACAGATACGCAGTATTTT. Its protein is CASSSWAGTPSTDTQYF.

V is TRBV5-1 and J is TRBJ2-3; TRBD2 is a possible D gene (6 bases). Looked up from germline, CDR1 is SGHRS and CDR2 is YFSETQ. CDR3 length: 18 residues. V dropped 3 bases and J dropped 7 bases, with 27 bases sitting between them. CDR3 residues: CASSSGEWGSGMMNTQYF. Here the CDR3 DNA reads TGCGCCAGCAGCTCGGGCGAATGGGGTAGCGGAATGATGAATACGCAGTATTTT.

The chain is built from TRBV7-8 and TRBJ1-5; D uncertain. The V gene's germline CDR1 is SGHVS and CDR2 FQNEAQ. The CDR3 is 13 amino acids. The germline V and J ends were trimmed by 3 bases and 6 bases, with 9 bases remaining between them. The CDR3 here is CASSFGRIQPQHF. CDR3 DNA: TGTGCCAGCAGCTTCGGGCGTATTCAGCCCCAGCATTTT.

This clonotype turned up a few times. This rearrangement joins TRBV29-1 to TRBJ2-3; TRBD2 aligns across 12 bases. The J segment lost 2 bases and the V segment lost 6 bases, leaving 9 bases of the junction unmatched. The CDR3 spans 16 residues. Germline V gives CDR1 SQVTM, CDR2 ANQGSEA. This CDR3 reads CSVLGGTSGLTDTQYF. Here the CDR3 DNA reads TGCAGCGTCCTAGGGGGGACTAGCGGGCTCACAGATACGCAGTATTTT.

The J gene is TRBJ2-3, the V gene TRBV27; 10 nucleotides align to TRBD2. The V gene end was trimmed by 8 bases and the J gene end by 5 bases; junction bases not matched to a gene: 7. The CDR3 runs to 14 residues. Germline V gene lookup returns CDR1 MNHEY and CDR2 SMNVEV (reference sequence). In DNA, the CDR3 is TGTGCCAGCTCGCTAGCGGGAGTAATAGATACGCAGTATTTT. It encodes CASSLAGVIDTQYF.

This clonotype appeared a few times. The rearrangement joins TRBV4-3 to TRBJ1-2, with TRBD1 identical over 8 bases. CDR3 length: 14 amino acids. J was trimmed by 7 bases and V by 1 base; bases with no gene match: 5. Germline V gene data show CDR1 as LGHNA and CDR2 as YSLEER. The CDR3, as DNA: TGCGCCAGCAGCCAAGCGGACAGGGTGTCTGGCTACACCTTC. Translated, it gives CASSQADRVSGYTF.